This T cell receptor beta chain stems from a study of blood T cell repertoires in COVID-19. Study information: T cells, B-cell-depleted T cells, or PBMCs provided the cDNA or gDNA that served as material.

This clone was observed once. Assay used: immunoSEQ multiplex PCR; TCRdb lists only in-frame clones, some missing. The repertoire holds about 200,000 clones, around 86% seen once, with around 9% in the top ten. The study assigned cohorts using participant-reported clinical history. The CDR3 has 15 amino acids. Germline CDR1 is SGHDT and CDR2 is YYEEEE. V was pared by 4 bases and J by 2 bases, with 16 bases between. The rearrangement uses TRBV5-6 and TRBJ2-7, with D possibly matching TRBD2 (6 bases). The sequencing sample was made of PBMCs or T cells enriched from blood (not recorded which). The clonotype comes from a woman in her fifties or sixties with acute COVID-19. CDR3 sequence reads: CASSGGPSGTYEQYF. CDR3 DNA: TGTGCCAGCAGCGGAGGGCCGAGTGGAACCTACGAGCAGTACTTC.